The TCR beta chain described here comes from a study of blood T cell repertoires in COVID-19. Study-wide background: The study drew acute and convalescent COVID-19 samples from the United States, Italy and Spain. PBMCs, B-cell-depleted T cells, or T cells were the source of the cDNA or gDNA that made up the material.

This clone appeared a few times. Looked up from germline, CDR1 is DFQATT and CDR2 is SNEGSKA (reference sequence). V was trimmed by 3 bases and J by 5 bases, leaving 11 bases between them. This CDR3 region has 13 residues. TCRdb's table, derived via immunoSEQ multiplex PCR, lists solely in-frame clones and lacks some. The sample contains approximately 220,000 clones, approximately 86% of which appear only once. The J gene is TRBJ2-1, the V gene TRBV20-1, with a tentative D call TRBD1 (5 bases). The sequence was obtained from a man between 60 and 75 years old with acute or convalescent COVID-19. Sequencing was done on a sample of peripheral blood. The DNA of the CDR3 is TGCAGTGCTAGTCTGGGGCCAGACAATGAGCAGTTCTTC. Translated, it gives CSASLGPDNEQFF.